Following are 12 T cell receptor beta chains from one sample sequenced in a study of blood T cell repertoires in COVID-19. Data came from immunoSEQ multiplex PCR; TCRdb stores just in-frame clones and leaves some out. The profile covers hundreds of thousands of clones, with roughly 90% appearing a single time and about 2.2% taken by the ten largest. The sequenced material came from peripheral blood. Source of these receptors: a woman aged 45-65 years with acute or convalescent COVID-19.

V gene TRBV14 combines with J gene TRBJ2-7; D perhaps matches TRBD2 (5 bases). The CDR3 covers 16 residues. The germline gives CDR1 SGHDN, CDR2 FVKESK. Trimming left V 4 bases short and J 2 bases short, with 18 bases between. CDR3 coding DNA: TGTGCCAGCAGCCCTACAGCTAGCCACCGGGCCTACGAGCAGTACTTC. Amino acid sequence: CASSPTASHRAYEQYF.

This clone was observed a single time. The chain uses TRBV6-1 and TRBJ2-4; 9 nucleotides align to TRBD1. The CDR3 loop spans 14 amino acids. Per the germline V gene, CDR1 is MNHNS and CDR2 is SASEGT. J was trimmed by 7 bases and V by 6 bases; bases with no gene match: 7. In DNA form, the CDR3 reads TGTGCCAGCAGCGATACAGGGGGCTCCAACATTCAGTACTTC. This codes for CASSDTGGSNIQYF.

This clone appeared a single time. The chain carries TRBV19 and TRBJ1-1, with D unclear. CDR1 and CDR2 (germline): LNHDA, SQIVND (reference sequence). The CDR3 has 13 residues. Trimming stripped 3 bases from V and 7 bases from J, with 12 bases between. The CDR3 protein is CASSILSGIEAFF. CDR3 bases: TGTGCCAGTAGTATCCTCTCGGGAATTGAAGCTTTCTTT.

The chain uses TRBV6-5 and TRBJ1-2; the D gene is possibly TRBD1 (6 bases). The ends were cut back, 4 bases at V and 5 bases at J, with 14 bases in the middle. Germline CDR1 MNHEY, CDR2 SVGAGI. This CDR3 has 14 amino acids. CDR3 sequence (DNA): TGTGCCAGCAGTTTGCAGGGGCCCGGGTATGGCTACACCTTC. It encodes CASSLQGPGYGYTF.

The V gene is TRBV4-1, the J gene TRBJ2-1; no clear D. Germline CDR1 MGHRA, CDR2 YSYEKL. This CDR3 has 14 amino acids. Trimming removed 1 base from V and 3 bases from J, with 7 bases in between. The CDR3 region has the DNA TGCGCCAGCAGCCAAGTTCACTACTACAATGAGCAGTTCTTC. Protein product: CASSQVHYYNEQFF.

The genes are TRBV9 and TRBJ1-1, with TRBD1 identical over 10 bases. V lost 0 bases and J lost 4; bases outside the gene matches: 3. Germline V gene lookup returns CDR1 SGDLS and CDR2 YYNGEE. This CDR3 is 15 amino acids long. CDR3 coding DNA: TGTGCCAGCAGCGTAGAGGGGACAGGGGCCACTGAAGCTTTCTTT. The encoded protein is CASSVEGTGATEAFF.

CDR3 amino acids: CASSGRDRGNQPQHF. The CDR3 DNA is TGTGCCAGCAGCGGCCGGGACAGGGGTAATCAGCCCCAGCATTTT. The gene calls are TRBV9 and TRBJ1-5; TRBD1 matches at 10 bases. Per germline, CDR1 SGDLS and CDR2 YYNGEE. V dropped 3 bases and J dropped 4; count of bases not matched to a gene: 4. CDR3 length: 15 amino acids. The full variable domain, rest sourced from reference TRBV9 and TRBJ1-5, is DSGVTQTPKHLITATGQRVTLRCSPRSGDLSVYWYQQSLDQGLQFLIQYYNGEERAKGNILERFSAQQFPDLHSELNLSSLELGDSALYFCASSGRDRGNQPQHFGDGTRLSIL.

J is TRBJ1-2 and V is TRBV15; 9 bases are shared with TRBD1. The length of the CDR3 is 16 residues. V gave up 0 bases and J gave up 6 bases; unmatched junction bases: 8. Germline-derived CDR1 and CDR2 are LNHNV and YYDKDF (reference sequence). The CDR3 sequence is CATSRDRYTGGNGYTF. CDR3 DNA: TGTGCCACCAGCAGAGATAGATACACAGGGGGCAATGGCTACACCTTC. Combining the CDR3 with reference TRBV15 and TRBJ1-2 gives the whole variable domain DAMVIQNPRYQVTQFGKPVTLSCSQTLNHNVMYWYQQKSSQAPKLLFHYYDKDFNNEADTPDNFQSRRPNTSFCFLDIRSPGLGDTAMYLCATSRDRYTGGNGYTFGSGTRLTVV.

The J gene is TRBJ2-3, the V gene TRBV7-2, with 10 nucleotides matching TRBD2. In germline, CDR1 is SGHTA, CDR2 FQGNSA. The CDR3 length is 18 residues. Germline trimming cut 5 bases from V and 1 base from J; bases unmatched to any gene: 12. CDR3 region: CASSPGSGRASRTDTQYF. DNA for the CDR3: TGTGCCAGCAGCCCCGGCAGCGGGAGGGCCAGTCGCACAGATACGCAGTATTTT. Together with reference TRBV7-2 and TRBJ2-3, the CDR3 gives the full variable domain: GAGVSQSPSNKVTEKGKDVELRCDPISGHTALYWYRQSLGQGLEFLIYFQGNSAPDKSGLPSDRFSAERTGGSVSTLTIQRTQQEDSAVYLCASSPGSGRASRTDTQYFGPGTRLTVL.

This sequence joins TRBV5-1 and TRBJ2-5; 9 positions agree with TRBD2. The V gene's germline CDR1 is SGHRS and CDR2 YFSETQ. CDR3 length equals 16 residues. The V segment lost 0 bases and the J segment 3 bases; nucleotides outside the gene matches: 6. The CDR3 loop is CASSLAPAGGKETQYF. CDR3 nucleotide sequence: TGCGCCAGCAGCTTGGCCCCGGCGGGAGGGAAAGAGACCCAGTACTTC. Complete variable domain (other parts from reference TRBV5-1 and TRBJ2-5): KAGVTQTPRYLIKTRGQQVTLSCSPISGHRSVSWYQQTPGQGLQFLFEYFSETQRNKGNFPGRFSGRQFSNSRSEMNVSTLELGDSALYLCASSLAPAGGKETQYFGPGTRLLVL.

The gene calls are TRBV10-3 and TRBJ2-3; the D gene is possibly TRBD1 (6 bases). CDR1 is ENHRY, CDR2 SYGVKD, per germline. The germline V and J ends were trimmed by 7 bases and 2 bases, with 13 bases remaining between them. This CDR3 spans 14 amino acids. The CDR3 is CAINRGQPTDTQYF. The CDR3 DNA is TGTGCCATCAACAGAGGACAGCCCACAGATACGCAGTATTTT.

The chain carries TRBV6-4 and TRBJ2-7, with 7 nucleotides matching TRBD2. CDR1 is MRHNA, CDR2 SNTAGT, per germline. V shed 2 bases, J shed 2 bases, and the junction held 0 bases outside the gene matches. CDR3 length: 13 residues. DNA of the CDR3: TGTGCCAGCAGTGACGGACTAGCCTACGAGCAGTACTTC. It codes for CASSDGLAYEQYF.